These 9 T cell receptor beta chains came from one sample sequenced in a study of memory CD8 T cells in hepatitis C reinfection. As for time point: peak reinfection, 3 to 8 weeks after reinfection detection. The sorted cells went straight to TCR sequencing with no prior in vitro expansion. Method: immunoSEQ multiplex PCR; TCRdb's copy keeps in-frame clones and lacks some. The table has about 45,000 clones, roughly 90% seen once. Sequencing used naive CD8+ T cells sorted from blood. These receptor sequences come from a young man with hepatitis C virus infection.

This clone has just a few counts. This chain uses TRBV4-3 with TRBJ1-3, with unresolved D. The germline V gene encodes CDR1 LGHNA and CDR2 YSLEER. The CDR3 is 16 residues long. V was shortened by 4 bases and J by 0 bases, with 13 bases between the two germline ends. The CDR3 loop is CASSLDTSSSGNTIYF. The CDR3, as DNA: TGCGCCAGCAGCCTCGACACCTCGAGCTCTGGAAACACCATATATTTT.

This clone has only a few counts. A much larger clone lies one base from this, so it may be a read error. The chain employs TRBV5-6 and TRBJ1-1, with TRBD1 as a possible D gene (6 bases). CDR3 length: 13 residues. Germline V gives CDR1 SGHDT, CDR2 YYEEEE. Trimming took off 6 bases at V and 1 base at J, with 10 bases between the two ends. This CDR3 is CASTPTGNTEAFF. The CDR3 DNA follows: TGTGCCAGCACCCCGACAGGGAACACTGAAGCTTTCTTT.

This chain joins TRBV29-1 and TRBJ2-1; 8 bases map to TRBD1. There are 12 residues in the CDR3. CDR1 is SQVTM and CDR2 is ANQGSEA in the germline V gene. J lost 10 bases, V lost 5 bases, and 7 bases had no gene match. The CDR3: CSVQGAAPEQFF. The CDR3 DNA reads TGCAGCGTTCAGGGGGCGGCACCGGAGCAGTTCTTC.

This clone was observed once. The chain couples TRBV6-5 to TRBJ1-1; 9 positions match TRBD1. CDR1 and CDR2 (germline): MNHEY, SVGAGI. CDR3 length: 15 amino acids. The V and J ends lost 2 bases and 5 bases, in that order; junction bases with no gene match: 6. CDR3 in DNA: TGTGCCAGCAGTTACATACAGGGGGCTTGGACTGAAGCTTTCTTT. It specifies CASSYIQGAWTEAFF.

The V call is TRBV7-2, the J call TRBJ2-3, with D perhaps TRBD1 (6 bases). Trimming left V 2 bases short and J 2 bases short, with 8 bases between. Germline V gives CDR1 SGHTA, CDR2 FQGNSA. This CDR3 region has 14 residues. The DNA for the CDR3 is TGTGCCAGCAGCTTATTGGGGGCCACAGATACGCAGTATTTT. It is translated as CASSLLGATDTQYF.

This clone has a single count. The J gene is TRBJ1-6, the V gene TRBV6-6; 9 bases are shared with TRBD1. The CDR3 is made up of 15 amino acids. From germline, CDR1 is MNHNY and CDR2 SVGAGI (reference sequence). V trimming: 6 bases; J trimming: 13 bases; junction bases outside the gene matches: 13. The CDR3 DNA follows: TGTGCCAGCAGGATTGGGACAGGGCCACGGTTCCCCCTCCACTTT. This codes for CASRIGTGPRFPLHF.

V usage is TRBV9 and J usage is TRBJ2-2; tentatively, D is TRBD2 (5 bases). Trimming removed 9 bases from V and 2 bases from J, with 11 bases in between. This CDR3 region has 13 residues. Germline CDR1 is SGDLS and CDR2 is YYNGEE. CDR3 in DNA: TGTGCCACACGAGGGCCAAACACCGGGGAGCTGTTTTTT. Encoded protein: CATRGPNTGELFF.

The gene calls are TRBV29-1 and TRBJ2-3; possible D gene TRBD1, 6 bases. The CDR3 totals 14 residues. Germline V gene lookup returns CDR1 SQVTM and CDR2 ANQGSEA. Between the trimmed V and J ends, which lost 2 bases and 1 base, there was a span of 10 bases. The CDR3: CSVETGTRTDTQYF. CDR3 sequence (DNA): TGCAGCGTTGAAACAGGGACCCGCACAGATACGCAGTATTTT.

This chain connects TRBV27 to TRBJ2-7, with a possible D match to TRBD1 (5 bases). V lost 3 bases and J 1 base, leaving 19 bases between the germline ends. The germline V gene has CDR1 MNHEY and CDR2 SMNVEV (reference sequence). The CDR3 runs 17 residues. The CDR3 loop is CASSFISPRGQSYEQYF. Written as DNA, the CDR3 is TGTGCCAGCAGTTTTATCTCCCCAAGGGGCCAATCCTACGAGCAGTACTTC.